Listed below are T cell receptor beta chains from one sample, sequenced in a study of blood T cell repertoires in COVID-19. TCRdb's copy holds only in-frame clones and misses some; the assay was immunoSEQ multiplex PCR. The sample lists 68,000 or so clones, 88% occurring once. Input material: peripheral blood. The origin of the receptors is a woman in her sixties or seventies with acute or convalescent COVID-19. The CDR3 runs from the conserved cysteine through the conserved F or W. A D gene is named only where the DNA matches it firmly. Where a row states a size, it is once, few, many or the class of an expanded clone; other rows omit it.

abundance: -
d_gene: TRBD1
v_gene: TRBV3-1/TRBV3-2
len: 13
j_gene: TRBJ1-1
CDR3aa: CASSQRRDREAFF
CDR3nt: TGTGCCAGCAGCCAACGGAGGGACAGGGAAGCTTTCTTT

abundance: -
d_gene: TRBD1
v_gene: TRBV10-3
len: 17
j_gene: TRBJ1-5
CDR3aa: CAISEKDRGFSNQPQHF
CDR3nt: TGTGCCATCAGTGAGAAGGACAGGGGCTTTAGCAATCAGCCCCAGCATTTT

abundance: medium-sized
d_gene: TRBD1
v_gene: TRBV9
len: 15
j_gene: TRBJ1-2
CDR3aa: CASSQGATGAFGYTF
CDR3nt: TGTGCCAGCAGCCAAGGGGCTACAGGGGCATTTGGCTACACCTTC

abundance: -
d_gene: TRBD1
v_gene: TRBV6-5
len: 13
j_gene: TRBJ1-2
CDR3aa: CASSLGQNYGYTF
CDR3nt: TGTGCCAGCAGCCTGGGACAGAACTATGGCTACACCTTC

abundance: -
d_gene: -
v_gene: TRBV3-1/TRBV3-2
len: 11
j_gene: TRBJ2-7
CDR3aa: CASRQGYEQYF
CDR3nt: TGTGCCAGCAGACAGGGCTACGAGCAGTACTTC

abundance: -
d_gene: TRBD1
v_gene: TRBV24-1
len: 13
j_gene: TRBJ1-1
CDR3aa: CATSDTDRGEAFF
CDR3nt: TGTGCCACCAGTGATACCGACAGGGGTGAAGCTTTCTTT

abundance: once
d_gene: -
v_gene: TRBV7-3
len: 16
j_gene: TRBJ2-2
CDR3aa: CASSLYATMNTGELFF
CDR3nt: TGTGCCAGCAGCTTATATGCCACTATGAACACCGGGGAGCTGTTTTTT

abundance: -
d_gene: TRBD2
v_gene: TRBV6-5
len: 12
j_gene: TRBJ2-7
CDR3aa: CASTYGGGEQYF
CDR3nt: TGTGCCAGCACCTACGGGGGGGGCGAGCAGTACTTC

abundance: -
d_gene: TRBD1
v_gene: TRBV24-1
len: 20
j_gene: TRBJ1-1
CDR3aa: CATSDPSPGQGERLNTEAFF
CDR3nt: TGTGCCACCAGTGATCCGAGCCCCGGACAGGGTGAAAGGCTGAACACTGAAGCTTTCTTT

abundance: -
d_gene: -
v_gene: TRBV28
len: 15
j_gene: TRBJ1-5
CDR3aa: CASSFPRGAGQPQHF
CDR3nt: TGTGCCAGCAGTTTCCCCAGGGGCGCAGGTCAGCCCCAGCATTTT

abundance: -
d_gene: TRBD1
v_gene: TRBV4-2
len: 17
j_gene: TRBJ1-5
CDR3aa: CASSQDPRQGVNQPQHF
CDR3nt: TGTGCCAGCAGCCAAGATCCGCGCCAGGGGGTCAATCAGCCCCAGCATTTT

abundance: -
d_gene: TRBD1
v_gene: TRBV7-6
len: 16
j_gene: TRBJ2-1
CDR3aa: CASSISSGTGDNEQFF
CDR3nt: TGTGCCAGCAGCATTTCTTCCGGGACAGGGGACAATGAGCAGTTCTTC

abundance: -
d_gene: -
v_gene: TRBV2
len: 14
j_gene: TRBJ2-1
CDR3aa: CASKWGPDYNEQFF
CDR3nt: TGTGCCAGCAAGTGGGGGCCAGACTACAATGAGCAGTTCTTC

abundance: -
d_gene: TRBD1
v_gene: TRBV29-1
len: 15
j_gene: TRBJ2-1
CDR3aa: CSVEDGTGHYNEQFF
CDR3nt: TGCAGCGTTGAAGACGGGACAGGCCACTACAATGAGCAGTTCTTC

abundance: -
d_gene: -
v_gene: TRBV4-2
len: 16
j_gene: TRBJ1-2
CDR3aa: CASSRLGAGENYGYTF
CDR3nt: TGTGCCAGCAGCCGCCTTGGAGCAGGGGAGAACTATGGCTACACCTTC

abundance: -
d_gene: TRBD1
v_gene: TRBV12-3/TRBV12-4
len: 13
j_gene: TRBJ2-1
CDR3aa: CASSFSGGIGEFF
CDR3nt: TGTGCCAGCAGTTTCTCAGGGGGCATCGGGGAGTTCTTC

abundance: -
d_gene: -
v_gene: TRBV15
len: 18
j_gene: TRBJ1-4
CDR3aa: CATSRASSRQSTNEKLFF
CDR3nt: TGTGCCACCAGCAGAGCAAGTAGTCGACAGTCAACTAATGAAAAACTGTTTTTT